This entry describes one TCR beta chain. Its antigen is as yet unknown. The CDR3 has 14 amino acids. Between the trimmed V and J ends, which lost 1 base and 3 bases, there was a span of 10 bases. Germline CDR1 MGHRA, CDR2 YSYEKL. The assay was immunoSEQ multiplex PCR, and TCRdb's table has in-frame clones only and misses some. Of over 25,000 clones in the sample, around 86% were seen once. The sample is drawn from a study of OX40 agonist ivuxolimab in advanced cancers. Overall study context: Partial responses occurred in three patients (one hepatocellular carcinoma, two cutaneous melanoma). Study-wide points: By week 6 at 0.1 to 3.0 mg/kg, blood CD4+ and CD8+ T cells had expanded clonally. Averaged across samples, CD8+ T cells carried more expanded clones than CD4+ did.

Enrollment shut out patients with autoimmune disease history or systemic immunosuppression. The rearrangement links TRBV4-1 to TRBJ2-7; D is unclear. Here the sequenced sample was CD4+ or CD8+ T cells sorted from blood, taken in a trial of the OX40 agonist ivuxolimab. The TCR sequence derives from an adult with an advanced solid tumor such as melanoma, head and neck, liver or kidney cancer. The CDR3 DNA reads as TGCGCCAGCAGCCAAGGAAGGGTCTTCTACGAGCAGTACTTC. Its translation: CASSQGRVFYEQYF.